The clone carrying this T cell receptor beta chain was counted ten times or more. Using quantitative 5'-RACE with molecular barcodes, the authors made TCR beta libraries. TCRdb ran MiXCR on the 5' RACE reads and lists one entry per CDR3 protein. Of some 130,000 distinct CDR3 sequences listed, approximately 9.7% are singletons. The CDR3 has 16 residues. Germline V gene sequence: CDR1 MNHEY, CDR2 SVGAGI. Trimming cost V 2 bases and J 3 bases; bases outside gene matches: 8. The data originate from a study of CD8 T cells in ankylosing spondylitis. This receptor was identified in a male donor with ankylosing spondylitis or in good health (not recorded which). The gene calls are TRBV6-5 and TRBJ2-7; 9 bases are a match to TRBD1. Sequenced sample: blood, either unsorted or a sorted T cell fraction (not recorded which). This CDR3 reads CASSYRDRVGYYEQYF. The DNA of the CDR3 is TGTGCCAGCAGTTACCGGGACAGGGTGGGCTACTACGAGCAGTACTTC.